Detailed here is one T cell receptor beta chain. Using immunoSEQ multiplex PCR, the repertoire was profiled, and TCRdb retains in-frame clones only, with some absent. The sample gives about 86,000 clones, 70% to 90% of which show up once; less than 1.5% is in the top ten. The entry originates in a study of OX40 agonist ivuxolimab in advanced cancers. Study context: Patients enrolled in dose escalation were diagnosed with hepatocellular carcinoma, melanoma, renal cell or head and neck cancer.

This CDR3 comprises 15 residues. Germline CDR1 and CDR2: LNHDA and SQIVND (reference sequence). V dropped 6 bases and J dropped 1; count of bases not matched to a gene: 3. This receptor was taken from an adult with an advanced solid tumor such as melanoma, head and neck, liver or kidney cancer. The source material was CD4+ or CD8+ T cells sorted from blood, sampled in a trial of the OX40 agonist ivuxolimab. The chain has TRBV19 and TRBJ2-7, with TRBD2 matching over 13 bases. The CDR3: CASRRGLAGSYEQYF. The CDR3 DNA follows: TGTGCCAGTAGGAGGGGACTAGCGGGATCCTACGAGCAGTACTTC.